Described below is a single T cell receptor beta chain sequence and its context. These data come from a study of radiotherapy plus CTLA-4 blockade in lung cancer. Profiled with immunoSEQ multiplex PCR; TCRdb holds only in-frame clones, not every one. This sample has tens of thousands of clones; about 87% occur once, and the top ten carry approximately 16%. This CDR3 has 13 amino acids. Trimming took off 9 bases at V and 7 bases at J, with 14 bases between the two ends. Germline assignment: CDR1 SGHKS and CDR2 YYEKEE (reference sequence). Sequenced here: peripheral blood, sampled from a patient treated with radiotherapy plus ipilimumab. The sequence came from a human donor with non-small cell lung cancer that progressed on radiotherapy plus ipilimumab. This chain links TRBV5-5 with TRBJ1-6; no clear D. CDR3 sequence: CATQGVLNSPLHF. The CDR3 DNA sequence: TGTGCCACCCAAGGTGTCCTGAATTCACCCCTCCACTTT. The variable domain in full, completed from reference TRBV5-5 and TRBJ1-6, reads DAGVTQSPTHLIKTRGQQVTLRCSPISGHKSVSWYQQVLGQGPQFIFQYYEKEERGRGNFPDRFSARQFPNYSSELNVNALLLGDSALYLCATQGVLNSPLHFGNGTRLTVT.